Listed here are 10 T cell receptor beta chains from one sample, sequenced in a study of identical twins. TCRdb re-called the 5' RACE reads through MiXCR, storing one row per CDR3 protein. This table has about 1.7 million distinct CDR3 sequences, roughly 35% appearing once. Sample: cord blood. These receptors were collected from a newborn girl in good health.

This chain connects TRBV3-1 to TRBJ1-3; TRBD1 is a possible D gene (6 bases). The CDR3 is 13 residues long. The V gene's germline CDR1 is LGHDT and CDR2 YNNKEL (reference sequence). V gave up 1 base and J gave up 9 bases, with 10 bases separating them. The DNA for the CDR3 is TGTGCCAGCAGCCAAGTAGGGGGGGGCACCATATATTTT. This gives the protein CASSQVGGGTIYF.

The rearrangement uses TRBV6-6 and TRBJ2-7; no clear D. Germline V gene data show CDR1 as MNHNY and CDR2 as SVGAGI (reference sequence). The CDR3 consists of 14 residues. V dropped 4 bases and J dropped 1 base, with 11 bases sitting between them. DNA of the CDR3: TGTGCCAGCAGTTTCCGGTACGAATCCTACGAGCAGTACTTC. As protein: CASSFRYESYEQYF.

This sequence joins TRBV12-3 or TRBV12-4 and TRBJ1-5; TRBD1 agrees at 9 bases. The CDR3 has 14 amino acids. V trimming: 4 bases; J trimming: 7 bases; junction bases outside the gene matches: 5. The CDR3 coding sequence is TGTGCCAGCAGTTACCGGGACAGGGCCCAGCCCCAGCATTTT. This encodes CASSYRDRAQPQHF.

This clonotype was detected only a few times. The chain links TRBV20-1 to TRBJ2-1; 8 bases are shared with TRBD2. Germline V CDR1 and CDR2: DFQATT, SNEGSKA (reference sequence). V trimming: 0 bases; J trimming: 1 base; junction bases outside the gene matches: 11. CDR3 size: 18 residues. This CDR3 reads CSARDLGGVAGSYNEQFF. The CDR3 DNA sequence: TGCAGTGCTAGAGATCTCGGGGGGGTAGCGGGGTCCTACAATGAGCAGTTCTTC.

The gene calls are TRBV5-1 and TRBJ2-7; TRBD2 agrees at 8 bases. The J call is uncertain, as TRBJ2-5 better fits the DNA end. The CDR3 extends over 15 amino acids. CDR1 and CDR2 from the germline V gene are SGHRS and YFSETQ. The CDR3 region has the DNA TGCGCCAGCAGCTTTATCGCGGGGGGCCGGGAGACCCAGTACTTC. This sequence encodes CASSFIAGGRETQYF.

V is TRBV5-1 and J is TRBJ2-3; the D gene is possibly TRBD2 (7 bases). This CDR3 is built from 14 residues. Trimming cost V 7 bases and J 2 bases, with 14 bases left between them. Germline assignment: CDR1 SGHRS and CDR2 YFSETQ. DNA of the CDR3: TGCGCCAGCGGGGCGGGGGCTTTCACAGATACGCAGTATTTT. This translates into CASGAGAFTDTQYF.

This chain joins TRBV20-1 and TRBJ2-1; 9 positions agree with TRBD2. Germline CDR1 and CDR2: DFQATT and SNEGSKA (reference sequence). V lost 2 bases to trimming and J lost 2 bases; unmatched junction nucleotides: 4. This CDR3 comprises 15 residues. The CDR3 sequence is CSARIAGVPYNEQFF. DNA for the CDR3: TGCAGTGCTAGAATAGCGGGAGTTCCCTACAATGAGCAGTTCTTC.

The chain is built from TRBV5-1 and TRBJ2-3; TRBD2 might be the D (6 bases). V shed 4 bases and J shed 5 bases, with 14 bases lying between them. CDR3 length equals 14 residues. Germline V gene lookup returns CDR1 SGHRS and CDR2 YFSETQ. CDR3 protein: CASSAGTLKDTQYF. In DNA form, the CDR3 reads TGCGCCAGCAGCGCCGGGACTTTAAAAGATACGCAGTATTTT.

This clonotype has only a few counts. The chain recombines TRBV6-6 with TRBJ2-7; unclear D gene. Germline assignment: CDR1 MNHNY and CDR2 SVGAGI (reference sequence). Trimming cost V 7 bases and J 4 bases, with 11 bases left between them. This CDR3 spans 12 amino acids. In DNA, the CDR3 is TGTGCCAGCACCGTAGACCATTACGAGCAGTACTTC. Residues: CASTVDHYEQYF.

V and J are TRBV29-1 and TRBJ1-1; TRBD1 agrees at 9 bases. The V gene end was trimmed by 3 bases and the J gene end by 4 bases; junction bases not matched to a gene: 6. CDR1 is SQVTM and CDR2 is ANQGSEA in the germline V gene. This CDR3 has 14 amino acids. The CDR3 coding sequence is TGCAGCGTTGATGATGCGACAGGGGGCACTGAAGCTTTCTTT. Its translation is CSVDDATGGTEAFF.